One and the same sample provided the 13 T cell receptor beta chains below, sequenced in a study of blood T cells in healthy people across ages. Together with a sample-barcoded 5' primer, a J-beta primer mix was included in a second PCR lasting 7 to 11 cycles. TCRdb passed the 5' RACE reads through MiXCR, listing each CDR3 protein once. The table has more than 1,400,000 distinct CDR3 sequences, 42% seen once. The specimen sequenced was blood. The receptors stem from a woman younger than 35 in good health.

V usage is TRBV27 and J usage is TRBJ2-1; TRBD2 aligns across 7 bases. V lost 6 bases to trimming and J lost 0 bases; unmatched junction nucleotides: 8. The CDR3 spans 16 residues. Germline assignment: CDR1 MNHEY and CDR2 SMNVEV (reference sequence). DNA for the CDR3: TGTGCCAGCAGAGGTTGGGAGGGGAGCTCCTACAATGAGCAGTTCTTC. This sequence encodes CASRGWEGSSYNEQFF.

This clonotype was seen only a few times. The rearrangement links TRBV5-1 to TRBJ2-1; TRBD2 might be the D (5 bases). Near its end, the DNA agrees better with TRBJ2-7, so the J call may be wrong. CDR1 is SGHRS, CDR2 YFSETQ, per germline. This CDR3 has 15 residues. The CDR3 protein is CASSLASGPYNEQYF. In nucleotides, the CDR3 is TGCGCCAGCAGCTTGGCCAGCGGCCCCTACAATGAGCAGTACTTC.

The chain is built from TRBV5-1 and TRBJ2-1; TRBD2 matches 11 bases. This CDR3 is built from 17 residues. CDR1 is SGHRS, CDR2 YFSETQ, per germline. V dropped 4 bases and J dropped 7; count of bases not matched to a gene: 13. DNA for the CDR3: TGCGCCAGCAGCCTCATTAGCGGGGGGGCCTCTGGGAATGAGCAGTTCTTC. Its protein is CASSLISGGASGNEQFF.

This sequence joins TRBV3-1 and TRBJ2-3, with TRBD2 matching 8 bases. Germline loops: CDR1 LGHDT, CDR2 YNNKEL (reference sequence). V lost 4 bases, J lost 9 bases, and 6 bases stayed unmatched. This CDR3 contains 13 residues. CDR3 in amino acids: CASSPAGLVTQYF. The CDR3 nucleotides read TGTGCCAGCAGCCCGGCGGGACTAGTCACGCAGTATTTT.

The rearrangement uses TRBV20-1 and TRBJ2-5, with 8 nucleotides matching TRBD1. Judging by the DNA end, TRBJ2-7 fits better; the J call may be wrong. The CDR3 consists of 13 residues. The germline V gene has CDR1 DFQATT and CDR2 SNEGSKA (reference sequence). CDR3 DNA sequence: TGCAGTGCTAGAGCCGACAGGGGACACGAGCAGTACTTC. Encoded protein: CSARADRGHEQYF.

The chain uses TRBV23-1 and TRBJ2-5; 8 positions match TRBD1. TRBV23-1 is an ORF, and what it does is uncertain. J was trimmed by 6 bases and V by 0 bases; bases with no gene match: 9. This CDR3 comprises 16 residues. The CDR3 region has the DNA TGCGCCAGCAGTCAATCGCCAGGGGGCGACGCAAAGACCCAGTACTTC. This gives the protein CASSQSPGGDAKTQYF.

This chain joins TRBV24-1 and TRBJ2-1; D might be TRBD2 (6 bases). Germline V lookup: CDR1 KGHDR, CDR2 SFDVKD. V was trimmed by 5 bases and J by 8 bases, leaving 18 bases between them. The CDR3 has 15 residues. The CDR3 DNA reads as TGTGCCACCAGTGCCTCGGCTAGCGCAGCCGATGAGCAGTTCTTC. Its protein product is CATSASASAADEQFF.

The gene calls are TRBV27 and TRBJ1-2, with TRBD1 matching over 9 bases. The CDR3 loop spans 16 amino acids. Germline CDR1 reads MNHEY; CDR2 reads SMNVEV (reference sequence). V lost 5 bases and J lost 0; bases outside the gene matches: 7. CDR3 protein: CASSPGQGLANYGYTF. DNA of the CDR3: TGTGCCAGCAGTCCGGGACAGGGACTAGCTAACTATGGCTACACCTTC.

The chain uses TRBV15 and TRBJ2-1; 10 bases agree with TRBD2. The CDR3 spans 17 residues. CDR1 is LNHNV and CDR2 is YYDKDF in the germline V gene (reference sequence). V lost 5 bases and J lost 7; bases outside the gene matches: 14. CDR3 protein: CATSAPRPGLANNEQFF. The CDR3 bases are TGTGCCACCAGCGCACCAAGGCCGGGACTAGCGAATAATGAGCAGTTCTTC.

This clonotype appeared a few times. This may come from a read error, since a much larger clone is one base off. This rearrangement joins TRBV6-5 to TRBJ2-7; 8 bases line up with TRBD2. V lost 0 bases, J lost 4 bases, and 5 bases stayed unmatched. The V gene's germline CDR1 is MNHEY and CDR2 SVGAGI. The CDR3 runs to 15 residues. The CDR3 DNA reads TGTGCCAGCAGTTACTCCCGGGGACTAGATTACGAGCAGTACTTC. It encodes CASSYSRGLDYEQYF.

The rearrangement links TRBV4-1 to TRBJ2-7, with 10 bases matching TRBD1. After removal of 2 bases from V and 4 bases from J, the junction contained 2 bases not matched to a gene. The germline gives CDR1 MGHRA, CDR2 YSYEKL. The CDR3 runs to 14 residues. This CDR3 is CASSQPGQGYEQYF. In DNA form, the CDR3 reads TGCGCCAGCAGCCAACCGGGACAGGGGTACGAGCAGTACTTC.

V is TRBV24-1 and J is TRBJ2-7; 10 nucleotides align to TRBD2. The ends lost 4 bases at V and 3 bases at J; junction bases unmatched: 2. Germline CDR1 is KGHDR and CDR2 is SFDVKD. The CDR3 totals 14 residues. In nucleotides, the CDR3 is TGTGCCACCAGTGAGCTAGCGGGAGACTACGAGCAGTACTTC. Residues: CATSELAGDYEQYF.

The chain couples TRBV4-1 to TRBJ1-6; D uncertain. V lost 0 bases and J 2 bases, leaving 8 bases between the germline ends. The CDR3 is made up of 16 amino acids. Germline V gene sequence: CDR1 MGHRA, CDR2 YSYEKL. As DNA, the CDR3 is TGCGCCAGCAGCCAAGAGGGGTCTGCCTATAATTCACCCCTCCACTTT. Its protein is CASSQEGSAYNSPLHF.